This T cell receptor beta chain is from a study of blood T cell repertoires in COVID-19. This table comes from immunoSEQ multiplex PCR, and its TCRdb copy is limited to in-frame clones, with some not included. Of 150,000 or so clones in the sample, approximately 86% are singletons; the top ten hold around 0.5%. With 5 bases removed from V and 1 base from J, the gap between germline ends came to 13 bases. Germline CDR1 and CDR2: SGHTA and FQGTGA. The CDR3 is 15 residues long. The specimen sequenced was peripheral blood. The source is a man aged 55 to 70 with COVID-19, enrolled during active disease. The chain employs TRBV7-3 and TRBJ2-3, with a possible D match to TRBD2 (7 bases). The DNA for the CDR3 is TGTGCCAGCAGCACCCGAGGGGGGGGCACAGATACGCAGTATTTT. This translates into CASSTRGGGTDTQYF.